This TCR beta chain was recorded in a study of T cell clonality in common variable immunodeficiency (dated by TCRdb to the mid-2010s). CVID samples and control samples contributed equivalent amounts of genomic DNA as sequencing input. For every sample, a 60 bp segment covering the rearranged TCRbeta CDR3 region was amplified and then sequenced. TCRbeta amplification used the immunoSEQ assay, a bias-corrected multiplex PCR with high-throughput sequencing. Under the source paper's analysis protocol: Every unique nucleotide sequence was considered a clone and was annotated with V, D and J genes, copy number and frequency. Sequences were labeled productive if in frame, and non-productive if out of frame or containing stop codons. Clonality was calculated from Shannon's entropy as previously described. Mean CDR3 Kyte-Doolittle hydropathy was derived from the predicted amino acid sequences of productive clones. Scaled V gene usage was hierarchically clustered using Manhattan distance and complete linkage with the R hclust function. Clone sharing by CDR3 amino acid sequence was assessed by resampling 12 repertoires per group over 100 rounds. The repertoires were searched for some 70 published EBV-specific TCRbeta sequences and a few hundred published CMV-specific TCRbeta sequences. Analysis left out a couple of CVID samples that produced under 10,000 sequences, so roughly 45 CVID repertoires remained. The table comes from immuneACCESS by way of TCRdb, which keeps in-frame sequences with V and J called. Part of the clones is missing from these tables; in studies checked, under half for an unresolved V gene and the rest for unknown reasons. That table supplies the V and J calls and clone size; D and trimming were determined from the DNA. The table records 25,000 to 35,000 clones for this sample, and not one of them appears only once. 3.5% to 4.5% of the sample belongs to the ten largest clones.

What the work shows at the level of the full study, not this receptor alone: Even though DNA input was equal, the average per sample came to about 81,820 unique sequences for controls compared with roughly 30,000 for CVID samples. Fewer TCRbeta clones were shared among CVID subjects than among healthy controls (p < 0.0001). Increased TCRbeta clonality was found in CVID subjects compared with healthy controls (t-test p = 0.018), with the increase being most characteristic of about a third of subjects. Patient heterogeneity within the CVID cohort put limits on correlating repertoire features with clinical complications. Fewer deletions and N-nucleotide insertions were reportedly observed in CVID TCRbeta sequences, and highly modified clones with 13 or more V deletions were reportedly absent from CVID TCRbeta sequences. The authors noted that sequencing repertoires of T cell subpopulations would be needed to clarify what caused the increased clonality in CVID.

CDR1 and CDR2, looked up from the germline V gene (reference sequence), are DFQATT and SNEGSKA. Trimming costs V 4 bases and J 4 bases, and their ends lie 10 bases apart. There are 12 amino acids in the CDR3, from cysteine to phenylalanine inclusive. Only the CDR3 bases that were read are kept: 27 of them, in frame from base 1. Predominantly Caucasian heritage was noted among both the CVID patients and the healthy controls. From each donor, about 4.5 to 9 ml of heparinized peripheral whole blood was collected. Genomic DNA from adults with common variable immune deficiency (CVID) and from healthy adult controls was used for sequencing of TCRbeta CDR3 repertoires. The control group was made up of roughly 22 healthy adult volunteers (roughly ten male and approximately twelve female) whose ages ranged from roughly 20 to 75 years, with a mean age of approximately 37. Diluted blood was density-centrifuged over Hypaque 1077 or Ficoll-Paque to isolate peripheral blood mononuclear cells. Genomic DNA was obtained from unsorted mononuclear cells through either Qiagen column purification or a centrifugation-based method.

This clone was counted many times. Its binding antigen is unknown. Read data end 3 residues before the CDR3 end; the end is taken from the germline J gene. Sequencing input: peripheral blood mononuclear cells. This sequence was found in a person aged 18 to 75 in good health. Recombination connected TRBV20-1 to TRBJ2-5; the D gene is unclear. The CDR3 sequence is CSAKGFPETQYF. The part of the CDR3 DNA that was read is TGCAGTGCTAAAGGGTTCCCAGAGACC.